This T cell receptor beta chain came from a study of cytomegalovirus exposure and HLA in healthy donors. PCR employed 60 Vbeta and 13 Jbeta primers. Measured with immunoSEQ multiplex PCR; TCRdb has only the in-frame clones, and not every one. This sample yields 150,000 to 200,000 clones, of which roughly three quarters are seen a single time; roughly 7.1% belongs to the top ten. V lost 6 bases to trimming and J lost 0 bases, with 11 bases between them. Germline V gene sequence: CDR1 MNHEY, CDR2 SMNVEV (reference sequence). CDR3 size: 14 residues. The chain couples TRBV27 to TRBJ1-1, with D hard to call. The TCR sequence derives from a man in his forties in good health and CMV-seropositive. The sequenced sample consisted of PBMCs. CDR3 loop: CASSLSGMNTEAFF. CDR3 nucleotide sequence: TGTGCCAGCAGCCTTTCAGGAATGAACACTGAAGCTTTCTTT.